This entry lists 29 T cell receptor beta chains sequenced from one sample in a study of blood T cell repertoires in COVID-19. The repertoire was sequenced with immunoSEQ multiplex PCR; TCRdb's copy has only in-frame clones and lacks some. The table records about 47,000 clones, around 86% of them present only once. The sequenced sample consisted of peripheral blood. The receptors come from a human donor with acute or convalescent COVID-19. The donor label of this sample is uncertain.

This clone was found a few times. The same CDR3 arises from other DNA sequences in this sample as well. The rearrangement uses TRBV12-3 or TRBV12-4 and TRBJ1-2; no clear D gene. The ends were cut back, 2 bases at V and 2 bases at J, with 6 bases in the middle. There are 13 residues in the CDR3. As DNA, the CDR3 is TGTGCCAGCAGTTTAACCGGGAACTATGGCTACACCTTC. Translating it yields CASSLTGNYGYTF.

V usage is TRBV14 and J usage is TRBJ1-3; tentatively, D is TRBD1 (5 bases). The germline V gene has CDR1 SGHDN and CDR2 FVKESK. Trimming took 6 bases from V and 4 from J, leaving 10 bases between them. The CDR3 loop spans 13 amino acids. CDR3 sequence reads: CASRDNPGNTIYF. For the CDR3, the DNA is TGTGCCAGCAGGGACAATCCCGGAAACACCATATATTTT.

The chain joins TRBV4-1 to TRBJ1-1; 7 nucleotides match TRBD1. The germline gives CDR1 MGHRA, CDR2 YSYEKL. This CDR3 spans 17 amino acids. The V gene end was trimmed by 1 base and the J gene end by 0 bases; junction bases not matched to a gene: 8. The DNA of the CDR3 is TGCGCCAGCAGCCAAGGAGGGCTTGGGACAGTGAACACTGAAGCTTTCTTT. This sequence encodes CASSQGGLGTVNTEAFF.

V usage is TRBV6-5 and J usage is TRBJ1-1; TRBD1 might be the D (5 bases). Germline assignment: CDR1 MNHEY and CDR2 SVGAGI. V lost 8 bases to trimming and J lost 5 bases, with 15 bases between them. This CDR3 is built from 13 residues. The CDR3 bases are TGTGCCAGCGGCTGGGGCACGAGGACTGAAGCTTTCTTT. This translates into CASGWGTRTEAFF.

The chain combines TRBV6-5 with TRBJ1-2, with 10 bases aligning to TRBD1. This CDR3 spans 14 amino acids. Per the germline V gene, CDR1 is MNHEY and CDR2 is SVGAGI. Unmatched junction bases numbered 7, after V lost 8 bases and J lost 4 bases. The CDR3 DNA sequence: TGTGCCAGCGGTACGGGACAGGGGACCTATGGCTACACCTTC. As protein: CASGTGQGTYGYTF.

The chain joins TRBV5-4 to TRBJ2-1; a weak D match, TRBD2 (6 bases). CDR1 and CDR2 from the germline V gene are SGHNT and YYREEE (reference sequence). With 3 bases removed from V and 4 bases from J, the gap between germline ends came to 17 bases. This CDR3 has 16 residues. CDR3 loop: CASSWGEFSEYNEQFF. Here the CDR3 DNA reads TGTGCCAGCAGCTGGGGGGAGTTTTCCGAGTACAATGAGCAGTTCTTC.

The rearrangement links TRBV6-5 to TRBJ2-7; 10 bases are shared with TRBD1. The CDR3 is made up of 14 amino acids. J lost 0 bases, V lost 10 bases, and 6 bases had no gene match. Germline-derived CDR1 and CDR2 are MNHEY and SVGAGI. CDR3 sequence: CATPTGGLSYEQYF. The CDR3, as DNA: TGTGCCACCCCGACAGGGGGCCTCTCCTACGAGCAGTACTTC.

The chain employs TRBV7-9 and TRBJ1-3; tentatively, D is TRBD1 (6 bases). The CDR3 spans 15 residues. Germline V CDR1 and CDR2: SEHNR, FQNEAQ (reference sequence). V was trimmed by 5 bases and J by 5 bases, leaving 16 bases between them. The CDR3 coding sequence is TGTGCCAGCAGCACGAATCCCGGGACAAGAAACACCATATATTTT. This encodes CASSTNPGTRNTIYF.

This rearrangement joins TRBV5-4 to TRBJ2-7, with TRBD2 as a possible D gene (6 bases). CDR1 is SGHNT and CDR2 is YYREEE in the germline V gene (reference sequence). V was trimmed by 4 bases and J by 1 base, leaving 15 bases between them. The CDR3 is 15 residues long. The CDR3: CASSPPPGTSYEQYF. In nucleotides, the CDR3 is TGTGCCAGCAGCCCCCCCCCAGGGACTTCCTACGAGCAGTACTTC.

The rearrangement uses TRBV28 and TRBJ1-2, with 7 bases fitting TRBD1. Per the germline V gene, CDR1 is MDHEN and CDR2 is SYDVKM. J was trimmed by 2 bases and V by 6 bases; bases with no gene match: 6. This CDR3 has 14 residues. CDR3 in amino acids: CASRPMTGNYGYTF. In DNA form, the CDR3 reads TGTGCCAGCAGACCGATGACAGGGAACTATGGCTACACCTTC.

The CDR3 sequence is CASSPMGRGDNQPQHF. CDR3 nucleotides: TGTGCCAGCAGCCCAATGGGACGGGGGGACAATCAGCCCCAGCATTTT. The gene calls are TRBV7-8 and TRBJ1-5, with D perhaps TRBD1 (5 bases). The CDR3 spans 16 residues. With 5 bases removed from V and 3 bases from J, the gap between germline ends came to 17 bases. Germline V gene data show CDR1 as SGHVS and CDR2 as FQNEAQ.

The V and J genes are TRBV3-1 (or the pseudogene TRBV3-2) and TRBJ2-3, with D possibly TRBD2 on 5 matching bases. V was trimmed by 2 bases and J by 0 bases, leaving 24 bases between them. The CDR3 totals 20 residues. In germline, CDR1 is LGHDT, CDR2 YNNKEL (reference sequence). CDR3 nucleotides: TGTGCCAGCAGCCAATACAACATCGGGGTGTGGGCCGATAGCACAGATACGCAGTATTTT. It is translated as CASSQYNIGVWADSTDTQYF.

The gene calls are TRBV3-1 (or the pseudogene TRBV3-2) and TRBJ2-7, with 8 bases that match TRBD2. This CDR3 is built from 17 residues. V was pared by 4 bases and J by 3 bases, with 14 bases of the junction left unmatched. CDR1 is LGHDT, CDR2 YNNKEL, per germline (reference sequence). CDR3 in amino acids: CASSLNPLAGYFYEQYF. Here the CDR3 DNA reads TGTGCCAGCAGCCTCAACCCCCTAGCGGGTTACTTCTACGAGCAGTACTTC.

This clone was counted a few times. The CDR3: CASSPSYRDRGSETQYF. The CDR3 coding sequence is TGTGCCAGCTCACCGTCATACCGGGACAGGGGTAGCGAGACCCAGTACTTC. This rearrangement joins TRBV18 to TRBJ2-5; 10 nucleotides align to TRBD1. The germline V gene has CDR1 KGHSH and CDR2 LQKENI. There are 17 residues in the CDR3. Germline trimming cut 3 bases from V and 5 bases from J; bases unmatched to any gene: 12.

The chain combines TRBV11-2 with TRBJ2-7; 7 nucleotides align to TRBD1. Losses at the gene ends were 5 bases for V and 4 bases for J; bases not matched to a gene: 5. This CDR3 has 13 amino acids. Germline-derived CDR1 and CDR2 are SGHAT and FQNNGV. The CDR3 region is CASSTGQIYEQYF. CDR3 coding DNA: TGTGCCAGCAGCACGGGACAGATTTACGAGCAGTACTTC.

The chain uses TRBV5-1 and TRBJ2-5; 7 bases fit TRBD2. The CDR3 totals 16 residues. Germline loops: CDR1 SGHRS, CDR2 YFSETQ. Losses at the gene ends were 4 bases for V and 1 base for J; bases not matched to a gene: 10. The CDR3 loop reads CASSLVGSGAQETQYF. As DNA, the CDR3 is TGCGCCAGCAGCCTGGTAGGGAGCGGGGCCCAAGAGACCCAGTACTTC.

V usage is TRBV5-1 and J usage is TRBJ2-5; TRBD2 might be the D (6 bases). V was pared by 4 bases and J by 5 bases, with 9 bases between. The CDR3 has 12 residues. Looked up from germline, CDR1 is SGHRS and CDR2 is YFSETQ. The CDR3 sequence: CASSDGGETQYF. The CDR3 DNA sequence: TGCGCCAGCAGCGATGGGGGGGAGACCCAGTACTTC.

This clone was recorded once. The chain employs TRBV30 and TRBJ1-1, with 12 bases lining up with TRBD1. Germline CDR1 and CDR2: GTSNPN and SVGIG (reference sequence). The CDR3 has 17 amino acids. Losses at the gene ends were 4 bases for V and 4 bases for J; bases not matched to a gene: 13. CDR3 sequence: CAWIRRDRGRLGTEAFF. DNA for the CDR3: TGTGCCTGGATTAGACGGGACAGGGGGCGCCTGGGCACTGAAGCTTTCTTT.

This clone was counted between two and nine times. V gene TRBV11-3 combines with J gene TRBJ1-1, with D maybe TRBD1 (6 bases). Germline values: CDR1 SGHNT, CDR2 YENEEA. This CDR3 is 14 amino acids long. V shed 4 bases and J shed 6 bases, with 15 bases lying between them. CDR3 DNA: TGTGCCAGCAGCTCGGACAGCTCTTACTCTGAAGCTTTCTTT. Translating gives CASSSDSSYSEAFF.

For the CDR3, the DNA is TGTGCCAGCAGTTTACAAACTGGGGGCGACTCACCCCTCCACTTT. Its translation is CASSLQTGGDSPLHF. The rearrangement joins TRBV25-1 to TRBJ1-6; D possibly corresponds to TRBD1 (6 bases). Per germline, CDR1 MGHDK and CDR2 SYGVNS. V dropped 5 bases and J dropped 10 bases, with 18 bases sitting between them. The CDR3 sequence is 15 residues long.

This chain joins TRBV10-3 and TRBJ1-2; no reliable D call. V lost 0 bases to trimming and J lost 4 bases, with 12 bases between them. Per germline, CDR1 ENHRY and CDR2 SYGVKD. The CDR3 consists of 15 residues. The CDR3 sequence is CAISESPGPLYGYTF. The CDR3 bases are TGTGCCATCAGTGAGTCGCCGGGTCCCCTCTATGGCTACACCTTC.

The chain joins TRBV6-5 to TRBJ1-1; D perhaps matches TRBD1 (5 bases). The CDR3 loop spans 11 amino acids. Trimming left V 5 bases short and J 5 bases short, with 6 bases between. Germline V gene data show CDR1 as MNHEY and CDR2 as SVGAGI. CDR3 DNA sequence: TGTGCCAGCAGTAGACAGACTGAAGCTTTCTTT. This gives the protein CASSRQTEAFF.

V is TRBV7-2 and J is TRBJ2-3; the match to TRBD2 covers 9 bases. V lost 3 bases and J lost 11; bases outside the gene matches: 9. Germline CDR1 is SGHTA and CDR2 is FQGNSA. The CDR3 consists of 14 residues. The CDR3 sequence is CASSFTAGGVWQYF. CDR3 DNA: TGTGCCAGCAGCTTTACAGCGGGGGGCGTATGGCAGTATTTT.

The chain carries TRBV6-5 and TRBJ2-1; 8 bases align to TRBD2. This CDR3 spans 14 amino acids. V lost 7 bases to trimming and J lost 2 bases; unmatched junction nucleotides: 4. Germline values: CDR1 MNHEY, CDR2 SVGAGI. The CDR3, as DNA: TGTGCCAGCAACCCGGGAGGGCCCTACAATGAGCAGTTCTTC. It is translated as CASNPGGPYNEQFF.

The rearrangement uses TRBV5-5 and TRBJ2-3; no clear D gene. The V gene's germline CDR1 is SGHKS and CDR2 YYEKEE (reference sequence). The CDR3 length is 15 residues. V lost 2 bases, J lost 0 bases, and 10 bases lay in between. CDR3 sequence: CASSFPAGSTDTQYF. DNA for the CDR3: TGTGCCAGCAGCTTTCCGGCAGGTAGCACAGATACGCAGTATTTT.

The chain couples TRBV19 to TRBJ1-3; D gene uncertain. This CDR3 spans 12 amino acids. Germline CDR1 reads LNHDA; CDR2 reads SQIVND (reference sequence). V lost 5 bases to trimming and J lost 4 bases, with 6 bases between them. CDR3 nucleotide sequence: TGTGCCAGTAGTGTACAGGGAAACACCATATATTTT. It specifies CASSVQGNTIYF.

The chain uses TRBV3-1 (or the pseudogene TRBV3-2) and TRBJ1-1; weak D call: TRBD1 (5 bases). Germline V gene sequence: CDR1 LGHDT, CDR2 YNNKEL (reference sequence). Deletions cut 0 bases from V and 8 bases from J, with 16 bases between. CDR3 length equals 15 residues. The CDR3 sequence is CASSQDGGVAGEAFF. Here the CDR3 DNA reads TGTGCCAGCAGCCAAGATGGGGGGGTGGCGGGCGAAGCTTTCTTT.

This rearrangement joins TRBV19 to TRBJ1-5; D is unresolved. The V end was cut by 3 bases, the J end by 0 bases, with 9 bases between. Germline CDR1 LNHDA, CDR2 SQIVND (reference sequence). This CDR3 spans 15 amino acids. CDR3 sequence: CASSMEPISNQPQHF. The CDR3 nucleotides read TGTGCCAGTAGTATGGAGCCGATTAGCAATCAGCCCCAGCATTTT.

This chain connects TRBV6-5 to TRBJ2-2; maybe TRBD1 (6 bases). With 4 bases removed from V and 1 base from J, the gap between germline ends came to 7 bases. CDR1 is MNHEY, CDR2 SVGAGI, per germline. The CDR3 consists of 14 residues. CDR3 in DNA: TGTGCCAGCAGTTGGGGACAGAACACCGGGGAGCTGTTTTTT. Its translation is CASSWGQNTGELFF.